This T cell receptor (beta chain) was obtained from a study of T cell repertoires in cytomegalovirus infection. Overall study context: TCR beta signatures that were public indicated CMV infection and matching HLA type.

General study points: Dominating the ex vivo response were HLA-C-restricted CMV-specific TCR beta clonotypes. People with CMV and the relevant HLA were identified by cumulative public TCR beta family frequency.

In TCRdb, the reads were re-called with MiXCR into one record per CDR3 protein. Here the sample spans hundreds of thousands of distinct CDR3 sequences, approximately 24% being singletons. This clonotype came up many times. Antigen unknown. Trimming cost V 5 bases and J 5 bases, with 15 bases left between them. Germline CDR1 is SGHTA and CDR2 is FQGNSA. The CDR3 consists of 14 residues. This TCR came from a human donor in good health (CMV status not recorded). Some clones in this sample may be carry-over from other donors' samples. The chain joins TRBV7-2 to TRBJ1-2, with unresolved D. The sequenced sample was CD8+ T cells from PBMCs. CDR3: CASSPDLTEYGYTF. For the CDR3, the DNA is TGTGCCAGCAGCCCGGACCTTACGGAATATGGCTACACCTTC. Complete variable domain (other parts from reference TRBV7-2 and TRBJ1-2): GAGVSQSPSNKVTEKGKDVELRCDPISGHTALYWYRQSLGQGLEFLIYFQGNSAPDKSGLPSDRFSAERTGGSVSTLTIQRTQQEDSAVYLCASSPDLTEYGYTFGSGTRLTVV.